This record covers a single T cell receptor beta chain. Its target is unknown. This sample was included in a study of CD8 T cells in ankylosing spondylitis. The study, taken as a whole, reports: A motif of fewer than ten highly homologous TCR beta variants was seen as apparently characteristic of ankylosing spondylitis blood. From matched ankylosing spondylitis synovial fluid, disease-linked clones were reportedly recovered at significantly enriched levels.

The CDR3 length is 14 residues. From germline, CDR1 is SGHDT and CDR2 YYEEEE. The trim removed 1 base at V and 3 bases at J, leaving 3 bases unmatched. TCRdb used MiXCR to reprocess the 5' RACE reads, holding one entry per CDR3 protein. The sample records about 140,000 distinct CDR3 sequences, about a third being singletons. This TCR was recovered from a male donor with ankylosing spondylitis. Sequencing input: synovial fluid, either unsorted or a sorted T cell fraction (not recorded which). The chain uses TRBV5-6 and TRBJ2-7; 8 nucleotides align to TRBD2. As DNA, the CDR3 is TGTGCCAGCAGCTTGCGGGGGGGCTTCTACGAGCAGTACTTC. Its translation is CASSLRGGFYEQYF.